This TCR beta chain was observed in a study of cytomegalovirus exposure and HLA in healthy donors. V lost 2 bases, J lost 1 base, and 9 bases lay in between. The CDR3 extends over 14 amino acids. Germline V CDR1 and CDR2: SGHNT, YYREEE (reference sequence). In the PCR, 60 Vbeta and 13 Jbeta primers were used. The assay was immunoSEQ multiplex PCR, and TCRdb's table has in-frame clones only and misses some. The sample has approximately 170,000 clones, approximately 67% seen once. Specimen: PBMCs. The clonotype was recovered from a man aged 35-49 years in good health and CMV-seronegative. V gene TRBV5-4 combines with J gene TRBJ1-1; D remains unclear. The CDR3 loop is CASSFTTGNTEAFF. The CDR3, as DNA: TGTGCCAGCAGCTTCACGACGGGGAACACTGAAGCTTTCTTT. The variable domain in full, with the rest retrieved from reference TRBV5-4 and TRBJ1-1, is ETGVTQSPTHLIKTRGQQVTLRCSSQSGHNTVSWYQQALGQGPQFIFQYYREEENGRGNFPPRFSGLQFPNYSSELNVNALELDDSALYLCASSFTTGNTEAFFGQGTRLTVV.